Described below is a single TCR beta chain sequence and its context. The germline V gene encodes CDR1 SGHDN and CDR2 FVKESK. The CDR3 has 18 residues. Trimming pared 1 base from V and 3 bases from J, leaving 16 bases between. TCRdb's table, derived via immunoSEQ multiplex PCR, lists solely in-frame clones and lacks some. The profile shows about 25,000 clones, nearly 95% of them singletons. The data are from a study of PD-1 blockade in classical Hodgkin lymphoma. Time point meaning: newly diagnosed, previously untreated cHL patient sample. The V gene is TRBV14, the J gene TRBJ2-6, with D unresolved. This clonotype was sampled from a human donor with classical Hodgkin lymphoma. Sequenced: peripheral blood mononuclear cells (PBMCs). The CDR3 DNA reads TGTGCCAGCAGCCAAGTGGGCGGACGCCGCGGTGGGGCCAACGTCCTGACTTTC. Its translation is CASSQVGGRRGGANVLTF. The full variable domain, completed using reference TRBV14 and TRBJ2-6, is EAGVTQFPSHSVIEKGQTVTLRCDPISGHDNLYWYRRVMGKEIKFLLHFVKESKQDESGMPNNRFLAERTGGTYSTLKVQPAELEDSGVYFCASSQVGGRRGGANVLTFGAGSRLTVL.